A single T cell receptor beta chain is shown here with its context. This sample was included in a study of CD8+CD57+ T cells in acquired aplastic anemia. CDR3 and TCR beta VDJ profiling relied on genomic DNA as the template. One entry per CDR3 protein, called by TCRdb with MiXCR from the reads. The data hold 200,000 or so distinct CDR3 sequences, with 65% observed a single time. This CDR3 has 14 residues. Germline V gene data show CDR1 as SGHTA and CDR2 as FQGTGA. Losses at the gene ends were 5 bases for V and 4 bases for J; bases not matched to a gene: 5. CD8+CD57+ cell expansion, shown by flow cytometry, had occurred in the patients selected for sequencing. Patients were therapy-naive when their blood was sampled.

The sample comprised sorted CD4+, CD8+, or CD8+CD57+ T cells (not recorded which) from PBMCs. The clonotype was recovered from a human donor with aplastic anemia. The chain couples TRBV7-3 to TRBJ2-5; 9 bases fit TRBD2. The CDR3 sequence: CASSTSGGRETQYF. The CDR3 DNA sequence: TGTGCCAGCAGCACGAGCGGGGGGAGAGAGACCCAGTACTTC. The whole variable domain, filled in from reference TRBV7-3 and TRBJ2-5, reads GAGVSQTPSNKVTEKGKYVELRCDPISGHTALYWYRQSLGQGPEFLIYFQGTGAADDSGLPNDRFFAVRPEGSVSTLKIQRTERGDSAVYLCASSTSGGRETQYFGPGTRLLVL.